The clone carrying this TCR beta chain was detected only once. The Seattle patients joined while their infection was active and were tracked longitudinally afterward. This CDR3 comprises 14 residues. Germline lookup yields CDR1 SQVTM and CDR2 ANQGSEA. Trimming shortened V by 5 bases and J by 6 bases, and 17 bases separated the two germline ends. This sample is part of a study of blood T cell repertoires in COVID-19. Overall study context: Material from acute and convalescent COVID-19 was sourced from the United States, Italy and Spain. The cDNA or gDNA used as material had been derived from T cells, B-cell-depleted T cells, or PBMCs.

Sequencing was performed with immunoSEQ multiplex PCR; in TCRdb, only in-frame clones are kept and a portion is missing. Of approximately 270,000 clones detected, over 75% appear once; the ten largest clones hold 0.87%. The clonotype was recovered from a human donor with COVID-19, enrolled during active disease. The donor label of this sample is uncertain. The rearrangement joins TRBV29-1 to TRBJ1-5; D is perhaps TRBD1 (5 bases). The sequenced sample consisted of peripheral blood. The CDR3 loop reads CSVTSGVEGQPQHF. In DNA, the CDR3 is TGCAGCGTTACCTCGGGGGTGGAAGGTCAGCCCCAGCATTTT.